The clone carrying this T cell receptor (beta chain) has a handful of counts. What it binds is unknown. V lost 5 bases and J lost 2, with 10 bases in between. The CDR3 runs to 14 residues. This record comes from a study of T cells in Graves' hyperthyroidism and ophthalmopathy. Absent ophthalmopathy progression within 18 months defined stable Graves' hyperthyroidism. Amplified regions were TCR beta CDR3 sequences from RNA transcripts. An initial round of RT-PCR targeting the TCR CDR3 relied on the HTBI primer set. TCRdb redid the calling of the multiplex PCR reads with MiXCR, one entry per CDR3 protein. The sample yields under 350,000 distinct CDR3 sequences, 15% to 20% seen once. Whole-study findings and limits: Ophthalmopathy, as predicted by the model, came a median roughly 6.3 months after the prediction.

The sample was blood. This rearrangement joins TRBV12-3 or TRBV12-4 to TRBJ1-5, with D unclear. This sequence originates from a woman aged 45-65 years with Graves' hyperthyroidism. Here the CDR3 reads CASSTGMGNQPQHF. In DNA, the CDR3 is TGTGCCAGCAGTACCGGGATGGGCAATCAGCCCCAGCATTTT.